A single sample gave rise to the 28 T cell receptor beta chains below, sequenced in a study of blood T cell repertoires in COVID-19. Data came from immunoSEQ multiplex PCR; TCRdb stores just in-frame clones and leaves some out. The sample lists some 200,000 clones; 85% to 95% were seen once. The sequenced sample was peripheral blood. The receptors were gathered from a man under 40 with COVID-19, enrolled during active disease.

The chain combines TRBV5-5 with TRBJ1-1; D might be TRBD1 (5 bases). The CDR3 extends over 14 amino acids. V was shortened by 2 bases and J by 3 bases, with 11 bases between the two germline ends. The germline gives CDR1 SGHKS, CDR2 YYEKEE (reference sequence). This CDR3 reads CASSLEGRYTEAFF. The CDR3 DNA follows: TGTGCCAGCAGCTTAGAGGGGAGGTACACTGAAGCTTTCTTT.

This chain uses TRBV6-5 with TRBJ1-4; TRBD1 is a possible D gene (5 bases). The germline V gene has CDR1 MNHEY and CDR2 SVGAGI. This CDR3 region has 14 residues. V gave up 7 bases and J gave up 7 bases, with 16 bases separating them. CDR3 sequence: CASNEVGGGEKLFF. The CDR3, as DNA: TGTGCCAGCAACGAAGTGGGGGGAGGTGAAAAACTGTTTTTT.

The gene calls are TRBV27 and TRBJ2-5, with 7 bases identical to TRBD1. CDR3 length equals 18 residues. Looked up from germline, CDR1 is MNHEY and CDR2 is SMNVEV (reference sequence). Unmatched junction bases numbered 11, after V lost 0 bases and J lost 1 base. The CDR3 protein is CASSLSSAAGGAQETQYF. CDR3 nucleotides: TGTGCCAGCAGTTTATCTTCCGCGGCAGGGGGTGCCCAAGAGACCCAGTACTTC.

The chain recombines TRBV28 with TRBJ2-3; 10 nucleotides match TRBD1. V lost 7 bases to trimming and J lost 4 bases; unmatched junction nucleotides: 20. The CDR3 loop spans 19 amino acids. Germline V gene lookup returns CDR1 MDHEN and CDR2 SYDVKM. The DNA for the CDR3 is TGTGCCAGCAATCCCGGGACAGGGGCGAGTTTAGCGGTCGCAGATACGCAGTATTTT. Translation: CASNPGTGASLAVADTQYF.

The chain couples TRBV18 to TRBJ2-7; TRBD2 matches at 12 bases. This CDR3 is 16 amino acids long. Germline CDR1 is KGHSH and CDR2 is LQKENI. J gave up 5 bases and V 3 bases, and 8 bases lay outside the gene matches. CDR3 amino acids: CASSPASGGVIDEQYF. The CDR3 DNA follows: TGTGCCAGCTCACCGGCTAGCGGGGGGGTAATCGACGAGCAGTACTTC. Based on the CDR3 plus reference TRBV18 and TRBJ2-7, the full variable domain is NAGVMQNPRHLVRRRGQEARLRCSPMKGHSHVYWYRQLPEEGLKFMVYLQKENIIDESGMPKERFSAEFPKEGPSILRIQQVVRGDSAAYFCASSPASGGVIDEQYFGPGTRLTVT.

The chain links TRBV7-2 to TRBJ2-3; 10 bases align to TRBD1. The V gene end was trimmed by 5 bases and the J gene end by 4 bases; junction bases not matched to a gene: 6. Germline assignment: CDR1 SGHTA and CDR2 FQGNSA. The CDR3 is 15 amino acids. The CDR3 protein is CASSRDRGYADTQYF. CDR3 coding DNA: TGTGCCAGCAGCCGGGACAGGGGTTATGCAGATACGCAGTATTTT. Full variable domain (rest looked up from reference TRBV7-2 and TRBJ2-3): GAGVSQSPSNKVTEKGKDVELRCDPISGHTALYWYRQSLGQGLEFLIYFQGNSAPDKSGLPSDRFSAERTGGSVSTLTIQRTQQEDSAVYLCASSRDRGYADTQYFGPGTRLTVL.

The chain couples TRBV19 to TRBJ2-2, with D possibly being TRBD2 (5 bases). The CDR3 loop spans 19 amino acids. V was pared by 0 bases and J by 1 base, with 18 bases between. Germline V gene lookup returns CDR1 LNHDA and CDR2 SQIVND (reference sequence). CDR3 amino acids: CASSIEGWFERRNTGELFF. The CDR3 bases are TGTGCCAGTAGTATAGAGGGGTGGTTCGAGCGGAGGAACACCGGGGAGCTGTTTTTT.

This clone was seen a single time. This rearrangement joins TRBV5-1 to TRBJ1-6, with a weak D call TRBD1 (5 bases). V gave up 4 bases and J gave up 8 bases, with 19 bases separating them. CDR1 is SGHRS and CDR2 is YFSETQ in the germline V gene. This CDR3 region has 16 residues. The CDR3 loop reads CASSLTPAGNDSPLHF. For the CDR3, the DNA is TGCGCCAGCAGCCTCACCCCGGCAGGGAATGATTCACCCCTCCACTTT.

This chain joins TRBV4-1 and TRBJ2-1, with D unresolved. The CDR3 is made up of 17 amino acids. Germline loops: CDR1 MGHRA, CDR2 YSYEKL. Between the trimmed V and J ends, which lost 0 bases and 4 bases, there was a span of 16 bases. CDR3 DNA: TGCGCCAGCAGCCAAGATGGCGGATTGGCTGAGTACAATGAGCAGTTCTTC. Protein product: CASSQDGGLAEYNEQFF.

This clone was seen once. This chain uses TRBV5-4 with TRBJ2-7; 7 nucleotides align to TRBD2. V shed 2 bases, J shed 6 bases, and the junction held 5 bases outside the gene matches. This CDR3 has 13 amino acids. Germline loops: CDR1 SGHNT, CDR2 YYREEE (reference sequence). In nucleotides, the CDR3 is TGTGCCAGCAGCTTCACGGGACTACCCGAGCAGTACTTC. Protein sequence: CASSFTGLPEQYF.

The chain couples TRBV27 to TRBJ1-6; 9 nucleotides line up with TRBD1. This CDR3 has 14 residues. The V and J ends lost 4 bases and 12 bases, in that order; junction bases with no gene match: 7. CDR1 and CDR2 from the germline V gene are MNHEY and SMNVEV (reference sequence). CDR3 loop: CASSSGTGREPLHF. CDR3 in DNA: TGTGCCAGCAGTTCCGGGACAGGGAGGGAACCCCTCCACTTT.

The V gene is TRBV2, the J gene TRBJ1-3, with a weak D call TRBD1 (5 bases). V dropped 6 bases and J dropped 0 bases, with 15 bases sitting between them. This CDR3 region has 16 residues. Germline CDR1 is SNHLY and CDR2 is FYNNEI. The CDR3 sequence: CASRRSLGDSGNTIYF. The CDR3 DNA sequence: TGTGCCAGCAGGAGGTCCCTAGGGGACTCTGGAAACACCATATATTTT.

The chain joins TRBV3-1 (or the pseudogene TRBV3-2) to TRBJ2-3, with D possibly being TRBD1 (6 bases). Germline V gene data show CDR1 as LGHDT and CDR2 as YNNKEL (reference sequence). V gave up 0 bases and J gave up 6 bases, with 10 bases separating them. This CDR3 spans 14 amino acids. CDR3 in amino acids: CASSQEGAFDTQYF. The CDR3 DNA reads TGTGCCAGCAGCCAAGAGGGGGCGTTTGATACGCAGTATTTT.

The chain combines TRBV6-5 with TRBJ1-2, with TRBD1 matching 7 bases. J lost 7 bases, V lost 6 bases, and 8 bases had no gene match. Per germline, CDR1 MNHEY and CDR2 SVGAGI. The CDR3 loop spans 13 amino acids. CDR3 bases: TGTGCCAGCAGCCCGACAGGGCTTCTTGGCTACACCTTC. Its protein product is CASSPTGLLGYTF.

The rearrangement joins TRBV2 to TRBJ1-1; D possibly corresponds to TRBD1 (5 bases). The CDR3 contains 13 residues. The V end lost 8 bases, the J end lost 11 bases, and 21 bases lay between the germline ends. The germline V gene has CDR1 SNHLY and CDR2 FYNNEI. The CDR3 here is CASRMTLTADAFF. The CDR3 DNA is TGTGCCAGCCGAATGACCTTGACAGCAGACGCTTTCTTT.

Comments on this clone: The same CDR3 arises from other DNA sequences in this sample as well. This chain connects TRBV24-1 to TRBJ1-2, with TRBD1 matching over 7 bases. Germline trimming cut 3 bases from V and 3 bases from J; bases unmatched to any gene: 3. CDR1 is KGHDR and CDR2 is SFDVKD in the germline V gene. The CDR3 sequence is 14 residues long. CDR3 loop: CATSDPGQDYGYTF. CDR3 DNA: TGTGCCACCAGTGATCCTGGACAGGACTATGGCTACACCTTC.

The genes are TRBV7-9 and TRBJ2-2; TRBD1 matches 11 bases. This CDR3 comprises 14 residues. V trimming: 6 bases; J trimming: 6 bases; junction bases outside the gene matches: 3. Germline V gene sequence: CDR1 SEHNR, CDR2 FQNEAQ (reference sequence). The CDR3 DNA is TGTGCCAGCAGGGGGACAGGGGGTCCCGGGGAGCTGTTTTTT. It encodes CASRGTGGPGELFF.

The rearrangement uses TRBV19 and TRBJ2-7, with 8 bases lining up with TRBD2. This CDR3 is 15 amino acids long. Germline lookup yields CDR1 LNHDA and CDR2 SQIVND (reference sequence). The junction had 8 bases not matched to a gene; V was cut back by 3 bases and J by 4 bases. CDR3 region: CASSMAGGGWYEQYF. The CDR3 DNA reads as TGTGCCAGTAGTATGGCTGGCGGGGGGTGGTACGAGCAGTACTTC.

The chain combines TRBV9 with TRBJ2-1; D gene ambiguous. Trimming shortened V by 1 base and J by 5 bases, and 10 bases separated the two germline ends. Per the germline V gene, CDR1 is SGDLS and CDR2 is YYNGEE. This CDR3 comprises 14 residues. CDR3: CASSVLVVNNEQFF. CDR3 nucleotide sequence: TGTGCCAGCAGCGTATTAGTGGTTAACAATGAGCAGTTCTTC.

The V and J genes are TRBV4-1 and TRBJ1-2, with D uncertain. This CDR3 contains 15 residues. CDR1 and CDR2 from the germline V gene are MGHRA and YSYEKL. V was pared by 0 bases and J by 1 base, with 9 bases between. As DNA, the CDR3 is TGCGCCAGCAGCCAAGACGCCAGGTTTAACTATGGCTACACCTTC. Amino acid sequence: CASSQDARFNYGYTF.

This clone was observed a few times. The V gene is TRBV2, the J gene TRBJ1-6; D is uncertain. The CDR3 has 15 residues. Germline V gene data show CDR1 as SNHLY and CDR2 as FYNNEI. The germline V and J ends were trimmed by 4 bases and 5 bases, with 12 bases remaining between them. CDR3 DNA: TGTGCCAGCAGTGGGGCCGTGAAGAATAATTCACCCCTCCACTTT. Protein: CASSGAVKNNSPLHF.

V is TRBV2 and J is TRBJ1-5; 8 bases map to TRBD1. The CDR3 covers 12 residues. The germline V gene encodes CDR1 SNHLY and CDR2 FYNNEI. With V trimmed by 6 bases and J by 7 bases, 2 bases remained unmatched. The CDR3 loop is CASRDRDQPQHF. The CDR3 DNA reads TGTGCCAGCAGGGACAGGGACCAGCCCCAGCATTTT.

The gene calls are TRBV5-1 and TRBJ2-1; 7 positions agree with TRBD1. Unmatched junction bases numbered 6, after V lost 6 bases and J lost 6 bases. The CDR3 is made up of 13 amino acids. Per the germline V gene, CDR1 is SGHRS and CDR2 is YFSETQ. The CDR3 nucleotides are TGCGCCAGCAAGACAGGGCCTAGCAATGAGCAGTTCTTC. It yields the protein CASKTGPSNEQFF.

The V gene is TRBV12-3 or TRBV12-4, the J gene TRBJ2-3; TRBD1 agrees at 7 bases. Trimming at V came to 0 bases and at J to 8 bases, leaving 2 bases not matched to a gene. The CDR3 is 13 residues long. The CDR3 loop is CASSLAQGVTQYF. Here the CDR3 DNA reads TGTGCCAGCAGTTTAGCGCAGGGGGTTACGCAGTATTTT.

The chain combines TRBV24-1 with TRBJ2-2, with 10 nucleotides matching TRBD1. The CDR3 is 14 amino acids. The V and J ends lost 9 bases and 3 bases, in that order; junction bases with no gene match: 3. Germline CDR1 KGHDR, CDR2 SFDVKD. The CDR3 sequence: CATSDRGYTGELFF. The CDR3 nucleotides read TGTGCCACCTCGGACAGGGGGTACACCGGGGAGCTGTTTTTT.

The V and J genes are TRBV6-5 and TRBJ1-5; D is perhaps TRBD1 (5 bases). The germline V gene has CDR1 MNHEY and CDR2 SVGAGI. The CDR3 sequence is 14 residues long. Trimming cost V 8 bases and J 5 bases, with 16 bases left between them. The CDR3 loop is CASHPTGDHQPQHF. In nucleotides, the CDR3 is TGTGCCAGCCACCCTACGGGGGACCATCAGCCCCAGCATTTT.

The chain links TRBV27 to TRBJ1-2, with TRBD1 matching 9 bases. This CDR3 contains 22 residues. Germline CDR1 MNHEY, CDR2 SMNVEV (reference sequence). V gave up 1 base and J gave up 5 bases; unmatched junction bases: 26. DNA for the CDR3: TGTGCCAGCAGTTTATTTTCTTGGAGGGGTCGCGGGACAGGGATGGAGACGTATGGCTACACCTTC. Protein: CASSLFSWRGRGTGMETYGYTF.

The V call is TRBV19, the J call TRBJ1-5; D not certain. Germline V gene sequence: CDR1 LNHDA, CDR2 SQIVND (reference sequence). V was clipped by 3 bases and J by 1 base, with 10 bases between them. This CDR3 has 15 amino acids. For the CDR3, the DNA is TGTGCCAGTAGTATCACGGTTGAGAGCAATCAGCCCCAGCATTTT. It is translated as CASSITVESNQPQHF.